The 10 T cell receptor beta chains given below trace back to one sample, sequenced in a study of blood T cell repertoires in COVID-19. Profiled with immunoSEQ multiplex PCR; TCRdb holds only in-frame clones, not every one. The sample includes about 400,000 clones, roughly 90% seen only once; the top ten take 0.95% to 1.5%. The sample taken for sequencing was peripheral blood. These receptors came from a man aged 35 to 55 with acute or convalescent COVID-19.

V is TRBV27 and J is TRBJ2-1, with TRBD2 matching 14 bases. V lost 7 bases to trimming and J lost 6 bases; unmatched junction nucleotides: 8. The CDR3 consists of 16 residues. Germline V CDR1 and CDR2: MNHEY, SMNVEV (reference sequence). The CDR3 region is CASTRLAGGPINEQFF. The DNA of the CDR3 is TGTGCCAGCACTAGACTAGCGGGAGGGCCGATCAATGAGCAGTTCTTC.

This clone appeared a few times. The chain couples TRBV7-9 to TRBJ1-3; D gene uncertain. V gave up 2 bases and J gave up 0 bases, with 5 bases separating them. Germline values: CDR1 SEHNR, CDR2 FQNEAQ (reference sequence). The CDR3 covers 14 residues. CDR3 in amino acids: CASSLTSSGNTIYF. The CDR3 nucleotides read TGTGCCAGCAGCTTAACGAGCTCTGGAAACACCATATATTTT.

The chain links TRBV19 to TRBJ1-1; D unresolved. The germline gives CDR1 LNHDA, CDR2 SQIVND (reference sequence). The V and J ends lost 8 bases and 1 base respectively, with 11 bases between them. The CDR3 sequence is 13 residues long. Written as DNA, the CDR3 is TGTGCCAGTTCTCGCACACGGAACACTGAAGCTTTCTTT. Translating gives CASSRTRNTEAFF.

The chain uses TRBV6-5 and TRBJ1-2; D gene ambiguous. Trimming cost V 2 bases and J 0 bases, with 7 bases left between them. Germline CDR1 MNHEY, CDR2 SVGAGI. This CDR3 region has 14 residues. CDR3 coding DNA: TGTGCCAGCAGTTACGGAGGGACTAACTATGGCTACACCTTC. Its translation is CASSYGGTNYGYTF.

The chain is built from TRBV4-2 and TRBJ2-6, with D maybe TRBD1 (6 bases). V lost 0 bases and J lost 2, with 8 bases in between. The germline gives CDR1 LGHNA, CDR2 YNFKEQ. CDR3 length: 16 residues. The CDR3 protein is CASSQDDRTGANVLTF. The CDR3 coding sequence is TGTGCCAGCAGCCAAGACGACAGGACTGGGGCCAACGTCCTGACTTTC.

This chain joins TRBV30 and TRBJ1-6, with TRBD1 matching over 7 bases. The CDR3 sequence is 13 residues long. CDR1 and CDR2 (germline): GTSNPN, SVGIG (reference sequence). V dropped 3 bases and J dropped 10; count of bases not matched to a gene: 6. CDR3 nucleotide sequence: TGTGCCTGGAGGACAGGGAGCGTATCACCCCTCCACTTT. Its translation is CAWRTGSVSPLHF.

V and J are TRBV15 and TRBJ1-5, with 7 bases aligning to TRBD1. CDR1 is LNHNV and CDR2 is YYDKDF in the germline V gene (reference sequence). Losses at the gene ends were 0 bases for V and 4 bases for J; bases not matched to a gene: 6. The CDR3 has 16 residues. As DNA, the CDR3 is TGTGCCACCAGCAGAGACCCGGACAGGCCTAATCAGCCCCAGCATTTT. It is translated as CATSRDPDRPNQPQHF.

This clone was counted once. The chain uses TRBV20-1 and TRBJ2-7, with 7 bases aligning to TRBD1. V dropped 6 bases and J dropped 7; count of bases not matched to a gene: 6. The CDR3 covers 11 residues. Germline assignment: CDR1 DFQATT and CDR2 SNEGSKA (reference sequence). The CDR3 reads CSAGTAWEQYF. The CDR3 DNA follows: TGCAGTGCCGGGACAGCCTGGGAGCAGTACTTC.

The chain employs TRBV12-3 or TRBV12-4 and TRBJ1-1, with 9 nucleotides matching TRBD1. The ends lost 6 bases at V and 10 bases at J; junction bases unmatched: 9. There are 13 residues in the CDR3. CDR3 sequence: CASSLGTGSGAFF. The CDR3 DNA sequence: TGTGCCAGCAGCCTTGGGACAGGGAGTGGAGCTTTCTTT.

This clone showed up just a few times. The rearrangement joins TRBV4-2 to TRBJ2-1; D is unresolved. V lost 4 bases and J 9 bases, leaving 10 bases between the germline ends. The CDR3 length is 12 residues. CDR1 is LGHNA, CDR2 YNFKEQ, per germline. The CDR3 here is CASSPTGIEQFF. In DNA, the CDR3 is TGTGCCAGCAGCCCGACGGGTATTGAGCAGTTCTTC.